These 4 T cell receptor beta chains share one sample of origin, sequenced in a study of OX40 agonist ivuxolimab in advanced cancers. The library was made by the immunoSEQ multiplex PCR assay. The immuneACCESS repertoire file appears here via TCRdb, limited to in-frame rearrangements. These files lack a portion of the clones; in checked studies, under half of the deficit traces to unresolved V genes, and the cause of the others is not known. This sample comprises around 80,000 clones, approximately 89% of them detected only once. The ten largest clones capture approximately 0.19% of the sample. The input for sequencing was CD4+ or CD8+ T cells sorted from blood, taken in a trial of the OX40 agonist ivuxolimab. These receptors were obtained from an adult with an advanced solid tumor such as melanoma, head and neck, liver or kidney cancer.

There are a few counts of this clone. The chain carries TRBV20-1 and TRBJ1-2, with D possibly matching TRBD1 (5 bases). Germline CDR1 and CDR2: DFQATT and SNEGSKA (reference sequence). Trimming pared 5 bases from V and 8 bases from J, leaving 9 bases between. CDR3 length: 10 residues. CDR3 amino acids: CSARREGYTF. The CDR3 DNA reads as TGCAGTGCTCGCAGGGAAGGCTACACCTTC.

The CDR3, as DNA: TGCGCCAGCAGCCTTCGGGGCTCCTACAATGAGCAGTTCTTC. Encoded protein: CASSLRGSYNEQFF. J is TRBJ2-1 and V is TRBV4-1, with a tentative D call TRBD2 (5 bases). The V gene's germline CDR1 is MGHRA and CDR2 YSYEKL. V lost 4 bases and J 0 bases, leaving 7 bases between the germline ends. The CDR3 totals 14 residues.

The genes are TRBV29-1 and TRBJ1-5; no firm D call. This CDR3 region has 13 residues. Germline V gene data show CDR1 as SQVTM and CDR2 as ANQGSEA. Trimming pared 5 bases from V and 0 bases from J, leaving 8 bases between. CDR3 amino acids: CSVQKDSNQPQHF. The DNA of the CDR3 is TGCAGCGTTCAAAAAGATAGCAATCAGCCCCAGCATTTT. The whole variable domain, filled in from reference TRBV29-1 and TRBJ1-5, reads SAVISQKPSRDICQRGTSLTIQCQVDSQVTMMFWYRQQPGQSLTLIATANQGSEATYESGFVIDKFPISRPNLTFSTLTVSNMSPEDSSIYLCSVQKDSNQPQHFGDGTRLSIL.

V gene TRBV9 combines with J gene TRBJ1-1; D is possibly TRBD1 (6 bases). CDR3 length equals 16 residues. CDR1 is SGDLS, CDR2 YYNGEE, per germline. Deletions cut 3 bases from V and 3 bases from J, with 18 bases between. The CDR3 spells CASSGGRESRYTEAFF. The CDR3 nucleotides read TGTGCCAGCAGCGGGGGGCGGGAGTCGCGTTACACTGAAGCTTTCTTT. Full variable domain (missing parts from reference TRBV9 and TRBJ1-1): DSGVTQTPKHLITATGQRVTLRCSPRSGDLSVYWYQQSLDQGLQFLIQYYNGEERAKGNILERFSAQQFPDLHSELNLSSLELGDSALYFCASSGGRESRYTEAFFGQGTRLTVV.